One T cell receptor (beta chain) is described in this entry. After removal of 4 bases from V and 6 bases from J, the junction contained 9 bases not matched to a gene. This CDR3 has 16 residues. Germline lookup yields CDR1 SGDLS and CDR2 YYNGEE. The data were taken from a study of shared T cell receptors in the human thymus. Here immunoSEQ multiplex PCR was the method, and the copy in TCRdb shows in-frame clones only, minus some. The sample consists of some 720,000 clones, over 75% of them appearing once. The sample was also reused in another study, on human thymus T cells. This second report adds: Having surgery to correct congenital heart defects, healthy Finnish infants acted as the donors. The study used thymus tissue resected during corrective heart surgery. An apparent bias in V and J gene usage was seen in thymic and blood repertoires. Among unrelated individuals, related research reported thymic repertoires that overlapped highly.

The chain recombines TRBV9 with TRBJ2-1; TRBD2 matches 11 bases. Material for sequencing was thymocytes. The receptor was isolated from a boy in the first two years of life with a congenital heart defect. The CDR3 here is CASSSRLAGPPNEQFF. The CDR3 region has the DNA TGTGCCAGCAGCTCCCGACTAGCGGGACCTCCCAATGAGCAGTTCTTC.